Sequencing of this T cell receptor (beta chain) was carried out in a study of radiotherapy plus CTLA-4 blockade in lung cancer (dated by TCRdb to between 2018 and 2020). For the study in its entirety: Objective responses were observed in 18% of enrolled patients, and disease control was achieved in 31%. Points the paper makes about the study in general: After treatment with radiotherapy and ipilimumab, TCR clones that came from tumors expanded in the peripheral blood. The strongest predictors of response, as reported, were early dynamic changes in blood T cell clones along with a rise in serum interferon-beta after radiation.

The library was obtained by the immunoSEQ multiplex PCR assay. TCRdb's version of the immuneACCESS table is confined to in-frame rearrangements and falls short of the full clone set. An unresolved V gene accounts for under half of the shortfall where checked; the remainder is of unknown origin. The sample contains 75,000 to 95,000 clones, roughly 80% of them found a single time. The ten top clones hold about a quarter of the sample. Focal radiation therapy combined with CTLA-4 blockade (ipilimumab) was tested in patients with chemo-refractory metastatic non-small-cell lung cancer. V is trimmed back by 0 bases and J by 3 bases, and the junction contains 8 bases that no gene match accounts for. CDR1 and CDR2 are drawn from the germline V gene (reference sequence): WNHNN, SYGVQD. The cysteine opens and the phenylalanine closes a CDR3 of 18 amino acids. The CDR3 DNA has 54 bases and is translated from base 1.

This clone has more than one count but fewer than ten. Its antigen has not been determined. No base qualities exist here, and no much larger clone lies one base off it. The sequencing here drew on peripheral blood, taken from a patient treated with radiotherapy plus ipilimumab. The sequence joins TRBV10-1 to TRBJ2-3, and 11 junctional nucleotides match TRBD2. The sequence was collected from a human donor with non-small cell lung cancer that progressed on radiotherapy plus ipilimumab. CDR3 protein: CASSESVLGLAVTDTQYF. At the DNA level, the sequence is TGCGCCAGCAGTGAGTCGGTCTTGGGACTAGCGGTTACAGATACGCAGTATTTT.